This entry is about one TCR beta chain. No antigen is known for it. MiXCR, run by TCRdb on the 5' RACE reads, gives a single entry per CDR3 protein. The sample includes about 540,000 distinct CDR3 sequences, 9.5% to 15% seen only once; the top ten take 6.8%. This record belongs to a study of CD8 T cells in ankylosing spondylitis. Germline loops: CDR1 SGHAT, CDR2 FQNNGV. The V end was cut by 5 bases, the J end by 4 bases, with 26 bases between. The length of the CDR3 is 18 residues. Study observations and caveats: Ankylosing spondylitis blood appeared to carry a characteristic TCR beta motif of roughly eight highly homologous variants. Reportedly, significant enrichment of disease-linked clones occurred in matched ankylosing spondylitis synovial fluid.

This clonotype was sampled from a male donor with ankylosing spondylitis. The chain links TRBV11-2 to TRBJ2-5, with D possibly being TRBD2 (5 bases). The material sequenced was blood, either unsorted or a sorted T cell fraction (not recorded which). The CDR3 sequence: CASSVQPTRTRRVETQYF. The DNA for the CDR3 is TGTGCCAGCAGCGTCCAGCCTACGCGAACTAGACGGGTAGAGACCCAGTACTTC.